Listed below are T cell receptor beta chains from one sample, sequenced in a study of blood T cells in healthy people across ages. A single record per CDR3 protein comes from TCRdb applying MiXCR to the 5' RACE reads. This sample has hundreds of thousands of distinct CDR3 sequences, with under 35% found just once. The sequenced sample consisted of blood. The receptors stem from an elderly woman in good health. Each CDR3 is given with its conserved first and last residue. The D gene is left open where the match is weak. Not every row has a clone size; where given, it reads once, few, many or a size class.

D gene: -
J gene: TRBJ1-3
V gene: TRBV12-3/TRBV12-4
clone size: few
CDR3 protein: CASSPHGTGSSGNTIYF
CDR3 DNA: TGTGCCAGCAGTCCCCACGGGACTGGAAGCTCTGGAAACACCATATATTTT

D gene: -
J gene: TRBJ1-2
V gene: TRBV5-5
clone size: many
CDR3 protein: CASSLASQGGGYTF
CDR3 DNA: TGTGCCAGCAGCTTGGCGTCTCAGGGAGGTGGCTACACCTTC

D gene: -
J gene: TRBJ1-2
V gene: TRBV20-1
clone size: few
CDR3 protein: CSARPGRDGYTF
CDR3 DNA: TGCAGTGCTAGACCAGGGAGGGATGGCTACACCTTC

D gene: TRBD1
J gene: TRBJ1-1
V gene: TRBV7-9
clone size: many
CDR3 protein: CASSLTGLTEAFF
CDR3 DNA: TGTGCCAGCAGCTTGACAGGGTTGACTGAAGCTTTCTTT

D gene: TRBD1
J gene: TRBJ1-6
V gene: TRBV3-1
clone size: -
CDR3 protein: CASSTTGINSPLHF
CDR3 DNA: TGTGCCAGCAGCACGACAGGGATTAATTCACCCCTCCACTTT

D gene: -
J gene: TRBJ1-1
V gene: TRBV7-2
clone size: -
CDR3 protein: CASSPWGGNTEAFF
CDR3 DNA: TGTGCCAGCAGCCCGTGGGGGGGGAACACTGAAGCTTTCTTT

D gene: -
J gene: TRBJ1-2
V gene: TRBV28
clone size: few
CDR3 protein: CASSWAGGYTF
CDR3 DNA: TGTGCCAGCAGTTGGGCGGGTGGCTACACCTTC

D gene: -
J gene: TRBJ1-5
V gene: TRBV12-3/TRBV12-4
clone size: many
CDR3 protein: CASSLAGGGNQPQHF
CDR3 DNA: TGTGCCAGCAGTTTGGCGGGGGGCGGTAATCAGCCCCAGCATTTT

D gene: -
J gene: TRBJ2-3
V gene: TRBV6-5
clone size: many
CDR3 protein: CASSSENGATDTQYF
CDR3 DNA: TGTGCCAGCAGTTCAGAGAACGGGGCCACAGATACGCAGTATTTT

D gene: -
J gene: TRBJ2-7
V gene: TRBV7-2
clone size: -
CDR3 protein: CASNRGQPNNEQYF
CDR3 DNA: TGTGCCAGCAATAGGGGCCAGCCGAACAATGAGCAGTACTTC

D gene: TRBD1
J gene: TRBJ2-1
V gene: TRBV20-1
clone size: many
CDR3 protein: CSASSRGQGANEQFF
CDR3 DNA: TGCAGTGCTAGTTCGAGGGGACAGGGGGCCAATGAGCAGTTCTTC

D gene: -
J gene: TRBJ2-2
V gene: TRBV11-3
clone size: few
CDR3 protein: CASSPIVNTGELFF
CDR3 DNA: TGTGCCAGCAGCCCGATAGTAAACACCGGGGAGCTGTTTTTT

D gene: -
J gene: TRBJ2-1
V gene: TRBV7-2
clone size: once
CDR3 protein: CASSLGSTAQFF
CDR3 DNA: TGTGCCAGCAGCTTAGGTTCGACAGCCCAGTTCTTC

D gene: TRBD1
J gene: TRBJ1-1
V gene: TRBV7-2
clone size: -
CDR3 protein: CASSVAGTGQGEAFF
CDR3 DNA: TGTGCCAGCAGCGTCGCCGGGACAGGGCAAGGTGAAGCTTTCTTT

D gene: -
J gene: TRBJ2-5
V gene: TRBV9
clone size: many
CDR3 protein: CASSVGNRQETQYF
CDR3 DNA: TGTGCCAGCAGCGTAGGTAACAGACAAGAGACCCAGTACTTC

D gene: -
J gene: TRBJ2-3
V gene: TRBV9
clone size: many
CDR3 protein: CASSAPRTANTDTQYF
CDR3 DNA: TGTGCCAGCAGCGCCCCGCGGACAGCCAACACAGATACGCAGTATTTT

D gene: -
J gene: TRBJ2-3
V gene: TRBV3-1
clone size: -
CDR3 protein: CASSRGPRADTQYF
CDR3 DNA: TGTGCCAGCAGCCGCGGGCCCCGGGCAGATACGCAGTATTTT

D gene: TRBD1
J gene: TRBJ1-2
V gene: TRBV6-1
clone size: many
CDR3 protein: CASNDRAIGYGYTF
CDR3 DNA: TGTGCCAGCAATGACAGGGCAATCGGCTATGGCTACACCTTC

D gene: -
J gene: TRBJ2-3
V gene: TRBV20-1
clone size: many
CDR3 protein: CSARVGLTDTQYF
CDR3 DNA: TGCAGTGCTAGAGTGGGCCTCACAGATACGCAGTATTTT

D gene: -
J gene: TRBJ2-7
V gene: TRBV7-2
clone size: -
CDR3 protein: CASSFRGFYEQYF
CDR3 DNA: TGTGCCAGCAGCTTTAGGGGGTTCTACGAGCAGTACTTC

D gene: TRBD1
J gene: TRBJ2-2
V gene: TRBV7-2
clone size: -
CDR3 protein: CASSFRTGVNTGELFF
CDR3 DNA: TGTGCCAGCAGCTTTCGGACAGGGGTGAACACCGGGGAGCTGTTTTTT

D gene: -
J gene: TRBJ2-7
V gene: TRBV7-8
clone size: -
CDR3 protein: CASSTIRGSSYEQYF
CDR3 DNA: TGTGCCAGCAGCACAATCAGGGGATCCTCCTACGAGCAGTACTTC

D gene: TRBD1
J gene: TRBJ1-5
V gene: TRBV5-5
clone size: few
CDR3 protein: CASSLGRATGGNQPQHF
CDR3 DNA: TGTGCCAGCAGCTTGGGTCGGGCGACAGGGGGCAATCAGCCCCAGCATTTT